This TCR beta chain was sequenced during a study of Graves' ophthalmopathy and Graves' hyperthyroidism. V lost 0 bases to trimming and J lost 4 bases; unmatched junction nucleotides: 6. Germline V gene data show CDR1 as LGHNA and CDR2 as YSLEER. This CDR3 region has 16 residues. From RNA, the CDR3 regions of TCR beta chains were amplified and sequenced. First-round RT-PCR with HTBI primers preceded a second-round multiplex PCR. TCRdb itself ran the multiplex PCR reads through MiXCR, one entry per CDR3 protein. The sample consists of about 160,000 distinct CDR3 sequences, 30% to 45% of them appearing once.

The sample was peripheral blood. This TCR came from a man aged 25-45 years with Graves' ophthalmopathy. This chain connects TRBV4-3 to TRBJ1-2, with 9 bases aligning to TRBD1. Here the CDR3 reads CASSQELDRGSYGYTF. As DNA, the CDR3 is TGCGCCAGCAGCCAAGAGTTGGACAGGGGAAGCTATGGCTACACCTTC.